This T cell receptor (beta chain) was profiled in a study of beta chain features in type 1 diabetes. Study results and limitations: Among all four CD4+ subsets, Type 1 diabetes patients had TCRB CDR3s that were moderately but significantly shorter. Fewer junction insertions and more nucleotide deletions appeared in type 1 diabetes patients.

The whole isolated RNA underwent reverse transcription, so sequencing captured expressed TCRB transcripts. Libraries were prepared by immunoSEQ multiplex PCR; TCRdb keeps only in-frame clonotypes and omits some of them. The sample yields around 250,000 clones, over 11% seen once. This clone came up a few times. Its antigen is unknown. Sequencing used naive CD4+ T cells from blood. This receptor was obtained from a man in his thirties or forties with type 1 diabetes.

CDR3 protein: CSVRQGRGDTQYF. The CDR3 DNA is TGCAGCGTACGACAGGGCCGGGGGGATACGCAGTATTTT. The genes are TRBV29-1 and TRBJ2-3; D is perhaps TRBD1 (7 bases). This CDR3 region has 13 residues. V lost 6 bases to trimming and J lost 6 bases, with 16 bases between them. Germline CDR1 is SQVTM and CDR2 is ANQGSEA.